This T cell receptor beta chain stems from a study of shared clonotypes between healthy human individuals (dated by TCRdb to about 2020). Concerning the study at large: A couple of women and a few men aged 18 to 49 years were included in the cohort. For each donor, three plates each were used for CD4 naive and CD4 memory, two plates were used for CD8 naive, and one plate was used for CD8 memory. Blood TCR repertoires of about five healthy adults were deeply sequenced to estimate repertoire size and the extent of clonotype sharing between individuals. To increase sequencing depth and limit assay-specific biases, TCR repertoire library preparation and sequencing were carried out by different laboratories using diverse techniques. Leukapheresis yielded between about 0.94 and 9 billion PBMCs per donor.

What the research found in general, with its limitations: Naive subsets generally had larger estimated clonotype richness than memory subsets. Because the study included only a small number of donors, the genetic and exposure-history diversity represented was limited. Sharing across a handful of donors was observed for about 5% of naive CD4, over 3% of naive CD8, about 2.5% of memory CD4, and over 0.3% of memory CD8 clonotypes. Clonotypes shared by all four sorted-subset donors showed higher generation probabilities than non-shared clonotypes. Pairwise subsampling led to the expectation that sequencing depth would affect the degree of clonotype sharing among donors. Sampling was restricted to blood, and TCR repertoires in tissues likely differ from the TCR repertoires found in blood. Incomplete sequencing was indicated by rarefaction of sorted-subset datasets, despite the large sequencing depth.

Healthy HIV-negative adults with no recently reported acute infections or vaccinations were included as donors. Every donor was a Caucasian adult living in Nashville, Tennessee, USA. CD4+ T cells were enriched through magnetic negative selection, after which naive cells were positively selected on CD45RA and the remaining negative fraction served as the memory subset. Blood was obtained by leukapheresis, after which PBMCs were separated by Ficoll-Histopaque density gradient centrifugation and cryopreserved in liquid nitrogen vapor phase. Purity and quantity of every magnetically sorted T cell population were checked by analytical flow cytometry. From each sorted fraction, genomic DNA was isolated and quantified by UV absorbance on a Nanodrop 2000c. TCR CDR3 regions were amplified from genomic DNA by multiplex PCR using the deep immunoSEQ assay. Extracted genomic DNA from each cell subset was spread evenly across all wells of several immunoSEQ 96-well plates, with each plate serving as a replicate. For sorted subsets, approximately 190 ng genomic DNA, equal to 30,000 to 35,000 T cell genomes, was loaded into each replicate PCR. Purified libraries were quantified with a Qubit 3.0 fluorometer, sized on a Bioanalyzer 2100, and re-quantified with the KAPA Library Quantification kit. Each immunoSEQ 96-well plate was sequenced on its own single-read 150-cycle Illumina NextSeq 550 flow cell. In the source study's methods: Because the immunoSEQ output held only junctional sequences and lacked quality scores, the filtering could not match the filtering applied to full-length reads. Sequences were annotated with PyIR, a Python wrapper for IgBLAST v1.9, and V/J genes and CDR3 were assigned using IMGT germline references. Reads were removed for weak V/J assignments (E-value above 1e-6), missing CDR3, stop codons, out-of-frame junctions, or ambiguous translated residues. V3J clonotypes were defined as sequences sharing the same inferred V gene, J gene, and CDR3 amino acid sequence. To compute the percentage overlap between repertoires, the number of shared unique clonotypes was divided by the size of the smaller repertoire. RTK rarefaction, the Chao1 estimator, and Recon v2.1 estimates of unobserved clonotypes were used to assess repertoire richness. For all TCRbeta clonotypes obtained by the gDNA method from several donors, generation probabilities were computed with OLGA. In TCRdb, the immuneACCESS table is reduced to in-frame sequences with V and J assigned. These tables do not hold every clone; where another copy was compared, an unresolved V gene accounts for under half, and the others remain unexplained. The DNA gave D and trimming, while V, J and clone size come from that table. This sample holds 1.5 million to 1.9 million clones; around 98% were observed only once. About 0.45% of the sample belongs to the ten largest clones.

Counted from cysteine to phenylalanine, this CDR3 has 20 amino acids. Just the 60-base CDR3 DNA is kept, in frame starting at base 1. The trim is 0 bases for V and 0 bases for J, with a gap of 18 bases between the germline ends. The germline V gene (reference sequence) specifies LNHDA as CDR1 and SQIVND as CDR2. As to this clone: It has no known antigen specificity. Base qualities were left out, and no much larger clone turns up one base away.

Specimen: naive CD4+ T cells sorted from blood. Explained via the paper, the cell subset or site label denotes: CD45RA+ positively selected. The TCR was taken from a man aged 25 to 40 in good health. The sequence links TRBV19 to TRBJ2-6; TRBD2 might be the D gene, on 5 matching bases. The CDR3 region: CASSIDRSGTRGSGANVLTF. The DNA is as follows: TGTGCCAGTAGTATAGATCGTTCGGGAACACGCGGCTCTGGGGCCAACGTCCTGACTTTC.